This TCR beta chain was recovered during a study of control samples from healthy donors and cancer patients. The table came from immunoSEQ multiplex PCR; TCRdb's copy has only in-frame clones and leaves some out. This sample has about 160,000 clones, with 94% found just once. The CDR3 contains 15 residues. V dropped 6 bases and J dropped 2; count of bases not matched to a gene: 9. CDR1 and CDR2 (germline): MGHRA, YSYEKL. J is TRBJ2-5 and V is TRBV4-1; 7 bases align to TRBD1. The sequenced material came from PBMCs. The TCR was taken from a man between 60 and 75 years old with colorectal cancer. As DNA, the CDR3 is TGCGCCAGCAGAGAGGGACAGAAGTTACAAGAGACCCAGTACTTC. This gives the protein CASREGQKLQETQYF.